One sample yielded the 32 T cell receptor beta chains listed below, sequenced in a study of cytomegalovirus exposure and HLA in healthy donors. This PCR relied on a set of 60 Vbeta primers and 13 Jbeta primers. Repertoires were generated with immunoSEQ multiplex PCR, while TCRdb's copy carries only in-frame clones and drops some. Here the sample spans just over 150,000 clones, around 74% being singletons. The sample consisted of PBMCs. Receptor source: a woman in her thirties in good health and CMV-seronegative.

The chain joins TRBV5-1 to TRBJ2-4; a weak D match, TRBD2 (6 bases). CDR1 is SGHRS and CDR2 is YFSETQ in the germline V gene. V lost 0 bases to trimming and J lost 13 bases, with 14 bases between them. The CDR3 has 13 amino acids. The chain's CDR3 is CASSLAGTGEQYF. For the CDR3, the DNA is TGCGCCAGCAGCTTGGCCGGAACGGGGGAACAGTACTTC.

This chain links TRBV7-9 with TRBJ2-7; unclear D gene. The CDR3 has 14 residues. V lost 2 bases and J 0 bases, leaving 8 bases between the germline ends. The germline CDR1 and CDR2 sequences are SEHNR and FQNEAQ (reference sequence). This CDR3 is CASSLSHSSYEQYF. CDR3 nucleotides: TGTGCCAGCAGCTTATCCCATAGCTCCTACGAGCAGTACTTC.

This clone was seen more than once but under ten times. The rearrangement uses TRBV5-1 and TRBJ1-2; D is perhaps TRBD1 (5 bases). This CDR3 spans 18 amino acids. CDR1 is SGHRS, CDR2 YFSETQ, per germline. V was cut by 0 bases and J by 0 bases, with 18 bases left in between. In DNA form, the CDR3 reads TGCGCCAGCAGCTTGGTGGCCCTCGACAGAAACCCTAACTATGGCTACACCTTC. Translation: CASSLVALDRNPNYGYTF.

CDR3 amino acids: CASSLVASGGETQYF. CDR3 DNA: TGCGCCAGCAGCTTGGTGGCTAGCGGGGGAGAGACCCAGTACTTC. J is TRBJ2-5 and V is TRBV5-1; TRBD2 aligns across 10 bases. Germline V lookup: CDR1 SGHRS, CDR2 YFSETQ. The CDR3 extends over 15 amino acids. V gave up 0 bases and J gave up 4 bases; unmatched junction bases: 3.

The chain links TRBV6-6 to TRBJ1-3, with D possibly being TRBD1 (6 bases). V lost 7 bases, J lost 7 bases, and 11 bases lay in between. From germline, CDR1 is MNHNY and CDR2 SVGAGI (reference sequence). CDR3 size: 12 residues. The CDR3, as DNA: TGTGCCAGCACCGAGGGGGGGAACACCATATATTTT. It specifies CASTEGGNTIYF.

The chain uses TRBV27 and TRBJ2-5; TRBD2 aligns across 10 bases. V gave up 5 bases and J gave up 4 bases; unmatched junction bases: 7. Germline values: CDR1 MNHEY, CDR2 SMNVEV (reference sequence). This CDR3 contains 15 residues. The CDR3 nucleotides are TGTGCCAGCAGTACCTCTAGCGGGGGTGGAGAGACCCAGTACTTC. Translating gives CASSTSSGGGETQYF.

This clone was seen only once. The V and J genes are TRBV7-9 and TRBJ1-2; no reliable D call. CDR3 length: 11 amino acids. Trimming took 2 bases from V and 8 from J, leaving 6 bases between them. Per germline, CDR1 SEHNR and CDR2 FQNEAQ (reference sequence). The CDR3 region has the DNA TGTGCCAGCAGCTTACTACAGGGCTACACCTTC. Translation gives CASSLLQGYTF.

This clone turned up a few times. This sequence joins TRBV28 and TRBJ2-5, with a weak D call TRBD1 (6 bases). The germline V gene has CDR1 MDHEN and CDR2 SYDVKM. This CDR3 region has 15 residues. V was pared by 5 bases and J by 4 bases, with 17 bases between. Written as DNA, the CDR3 is TGTGCCAGCAGTGCCTCGGGACACGGCGGAGAGACCCAGTACTTC. Translation gives CASSASGHGGETQYF.

The CDR3 DNA is TGTGCCAGCAGTTACTCGGGGACAGGGGTGCCCTACGAGCAGTACTTC. It specifies CASSYSGTGVPYEQYF. The chain couples TRBV6-6 to TRBJ2-7; 10 nucleotides line up with TRBD1. Trimming at V came to 0 bases and at J to 2 bases, leaving 4 bases not matched to a gene. Germline lookup yields CDR1 MNHNY and CDR2 SVGAGI (reference sequence). This CDR3 has 16 amino acids.

The sample holds a few counts of this clone. This chain joins TRBV5-1 and TRBJ2-7, with TRBD1 as a possible D gene (5 bases). The CDR3 runs 14 residues. Deletions cut 0 bases from V and 2 bases from J, with 9 bases between. CDR1 and CDR2 from the germline V gene are SGHRS and YFSETQ. The chain's CDR3 is CASSLGQLPYEQYF. The CDR3 DNA reads TGCGCCAGCAGCTTGGGACAGCTACCCTACGAGCAGTACTTC.

This rearrangement joins TRBV19 to TRBJ1-2; D not resolved. Germline V gene sequence: CDR1 LNHDA, CDR2 SQIVND (reference sequence). The length of the CDR3 is 14 residues. Trimming pared 5 bases from V and 1 base from J, leaving 11 bases between. The CDR3 protein is CASSDTSSNYGYTF. The CDR3 DNA sequence: TGTGCCAGTAGTGACACGTCAAGTAACTATGGCTACACCTTC.

This chain uses TRBV7-6 with TRBJ2-2, with TRBD1 identical over 7 bases. With V trimmed by 5 bases and J by 5 bases, 8 bases remained unmatched. Germline CDR1 is SGHVS and CDR2 is FNYEAQ. CDR3 size: 15 residues. This CDR3 reads CASSLDRRVTGELFF. The CDR3 nucleotides are TGTGCCAGCAGCCTGGACAGGAGAGTGACCGGGGAGCTGTTTTTT.

This chain joins TRBV29-1 and TRBJ2-5; 7 nucleotides align to TRBD1. The end of the DNA is better explained by TRBJ2-7, so the J call may be wrong. CDR3 length: 16 amino acids. Germline values: CDR1 SQVTM, CDR2 ANQGSEA. This chain's CDR3 is CSVARLLTGPTYEQYF. The CDR3, as DNA: TGCAGCGTTGCGAGACTCTTGACAGGGCCGACCTACGAGCAGTACTTC.

The chain has TRBV5-1 and TRBJ2-3; 9 bases match TRBD1. The CDR3 loop spans 16 amino acids. V shed 1 base, J shed 2 bases, and the junction held 5 bases outside the gene matches. CDR1 is SGHRS, CDR2 YFSETQ, per germline. In nucleotides, the CDR3 is TGCGCCAGCAGCTTGAGACAGGGGGACCTCACAGATACGCAGTATTTT. Residues: CASSLRQGDLTDTQYF.

This clone has only a few counts. This chain links TRBV30 with TRBJ2-7, with 8 bases matching TRBD1. Germline trimming cut 2 bases from V and 3 bases from J; bases unmatched to any gene: 6. This CDR3 has 14 amino acids. Per the germline V gene, CDR1 is GTSNPN and CDR2 is SVGIG (reference sequence). The CDR3 loop reads CAWSIETGDYEQYF. The CDR3, as DNA: TGTGCCTGGAGTATCGAGACAGGGGACTACGAGCAGTACTTC.

The chain carries TRBV5-1 and TRBJ2-3; 9 nucleotides line up with TRBD2. V lost 4 bases, J lost 5 bases, and 8 bases stayed unmatched. Germline CDR1 reads SGHRS; CDR2 reads YFSETQ. The CDR3 is 15 residues long. CDR3 protein: CASSPRGGEGDTQYF. Written as DNA, the CDR3 is TGCGCCAGCAGCCCGCGCGGGGGGGAAGGAGATACGCAGTATTTT.

Points on this clone: Its ends do not fully match the called genes, so a read error is possible. The rearrangement joins TRBV19 to TRBJ2-2, with 7 bases lining up with TRBD2. CDR1 and CDR2 from the germline V gene are LNHDA and SQIVND (reference sequence). The CDR3 is made up of 15 amino acids. The CDR3 protein is CASSIGGTTTGELFF. The DNA for the CDR3 is TGTGCCAGTAGCATAGGTGGGACTACCACCGGGGAGCTGTTTTTT.

The count of this clone is one. The rearrangement uses TRBV7-9 and TRBJ2-2; D is perhaps TRBD1 (6 bases). CDR1 and CDR2 from the germline V gene are SEHNR and FQNEAQ (reference sequence). Trimming took off 6 bases at V and 7 bases at J, with 18 bases between the two ends. This CDR3 has 15 amino acids. The CDR3 sequence: CASSNRQEGYGELFF. The CDR3 DNA sequence: TGTGCCAGCAGTAACCGACAGGAAGGCTACGGGGAGCTGTTTTTT.

The chain combines TRBV7-8 with TRBJ2-7; 9 nucleotides agree with TRBD1. Germline V gene data show CDR1 as SGHVS and CDR2 as FQNEAQ. V shed 1 base, J shed 6 bases, and the junction held 7 bases outside the gene matches. The length of the CDR3 is 15 residues. The CDR3 bases are TGTGCCAGCAGCTTAGTAGGTCGACAGGGGGGCGAGCAGTACTTC. It translates to CASSLVGRQGGEQYF.

As to this clone: Different DNA sequences within this sample yield the same CDR3. The V and J genes are TRBV5-6 and TRBJ1-1; maybe TRBD1 (6 bases). Germline CDR1 is SGHDT and CDR2 is YYEEEE. Trimming removed 0 bases from V and 4 bases from J, with 7 bases in between. The CDR3 is 13 residues long. CDR3: CASSLGRGTEAFF. The DNA for the CDR3 is TGTGCCAGCAGCTTGGGCAGGGGCACTGAAGCTTTCTTT.

This chain joins TRBV18 and TRBJ2-7, with 8 bases lining up with TRBD1. The germline V gene encodes CDR1 KGHSH and CDR2 LQKENI. CDR3 length: 14 residues. Trimming cost V 4 bases and J 3 bases; bases outside gene matches: 5. CDR3 nucleotide sequence: TGTGCCAGCTCACTCTGGACAGGGATCTACGAGCAGTACTTC. This gives the protein CASSLWTGIYEQYF.

The chain uses TRBV21-1 and TRBJ1-2. TRBV21-1 is listed as a pseudogene. The CDR3 has 14 amino acids. The CDR3 nucleotides read TGTGCCAGCAGCGAGGGTACAGAGAACTATGGCTACACCTTC. Protein: CASSEGTENYGYTF.

J is TRBJ2-4 and V is TRBV19; 8 bases agree with TRBD1. This CDR3 has 13 residues. Looked up from germline, CDR1 is LNHDA and CDR2 is SQIVND (reference sequence). Trimming removed 10 bases from V and 8 bases from J; junction bases left unmatched: 10. CDR3 nucleotides: TGTGCCACCGGAAACAGGGGGTCGGACATTCAGTACTTC. It yields the protein CATGNRGSDIQYF. Variable domain in full (rest from reference TRBV19 and TRBJ2-4): DGGITQSPKYLFRKEGQNVTLSCEQNLNHDAMYWYRQDPGQGLRLIYYSQIVNDFQKGDIAEGYSVSREKKESFPLTVTSAQKNPTAFYLCATGNRGSDIQYFGAGTRLSVL.

The rearrangement links TRBV5-1 to TRBJ2-2; D possibly corresponds to TRBD2 (5 bases). V lost 2 bases, J lost 0 bases, and 11 bases lay in between. This CDR3 region has 16 residues. The germline V gene encodes CDR1 SGHRS and CDR2 YFSETQ. The CDR3 coding sequence is TGCGCCAGCAGCTTTACCACTAGGGCGAACACCGGGGAGCTGTTTTTT. As protein: CASSFTTRANTGELFF.

This chain links TRBV6-1 with TRBJ1-2; D gene unclear. The germline V gene has CDR1 MNHNS and CDR2 SASEGT. The CDR3 consists of 14 residues. Trimming removed 11 bases from V and 3 bases from J, with 19 bases in between. The CDR3 reads CAAQLDITHYGYTF. The CDR3 DNA sequence: TGTGCCGCCCAACTCGACATTACTCACTATGGCTACACCTTC.

The J gene is TRBJ2-5, the V gene TRBV29-1, with 10 positions matching TRBD1. The DNA end is more similar to TRBJ2-7, so the J call may be wrong. Per the germline V gene, CDR1 is SQVTM and CDR2 is ANQGSEA. CDR3 length: 14 amino acids. In DNA, the CDR3 is TGCAGCGTTGGCCCGGGACAGGGGACCTACGAGCAGTACTTC. Amino acids: CSVGPGQGTYEQYF.

The chain has TRBV7-9 and TRBJ1-1; a possible D gene is TRBD1 (6 bases). Germline loops: CDR1 SEHNR, CDR2 FQNEAQ (reference sequence). The CDR3 length is 15 residues. Trimming left V 5 bases short and J 8 bases short, with 21 bases between. The CDR3 spells CASSVAGGRGREAFF. As DNA, the CDR3 is TGTGCCAGCAGCGTCGCGGGGGGCCGGGGTCGAGAAGCTTTCTTT. The full variable domain, in which reference TRBV7-9 and TRBJ1-1 provide the parts outside the CDR3, is DTGVSQNPRHKITKRGQNVTFRCDPISEHNRLYWYRQTLGQGPEFLTYFQNEAQLEKSRLLSDRFSAERPKGSFSTLEIQRTEQGDSAMYLCASSVAGGRGREAFFGQGTRLTVV.

DNA for the CDR3: TGTGCCATCAGTGGGGGGGGACGGTTCTCCTACGAGCAGTACTTC. Encoded protein: CAISGGGRFSYEQYF. The chain has TRBV10-3 and TRBJ2-7; 7 bases agree with TRBD2. The J segment lost 0 bases and the V segment lost 4 bases, leaving 6 bases of the junction unmatched. The CDR3 totals 15 residues. CDR1 ENHRY and CDR2 SYGVKD come from the germline V gene.

V and J are TRBV9 and TRBJ1-1, with 9 positions matching TRBD1. Per germline, CDR1 SGDLS and CDR2 YYNGEE. CDR3 length: 15 amino acids. V shed 4 bases and J 1 base; nucleotides not matched to a gene: 5. Written as DNA, the CDR3 is TGTGCCAGCAGCCACAGACAGGGGGGGAACACTGAAGCTTTCTTT. As protein: CASSHRQGGNTEAFF.

The chain combines TRBV9 with TRBJ1-2, with a possible D match to TRBD1 (5 bases). Trimming cost V 3 bases and J 6 bases, with 15 bases left between them. CDR1 and CDR2 from the germline V gene are SGDLS and YYNGEE. The CDR3 totals 14 residues. The CDR3 nucleotides read TGTGCCAGCAGCGACCAGGGTTACTTTGATGGCTACACCTTC. The encoded protein is CASSDQGYFDGYTF.

The chain has TRBV11-3 and TRBJ2-1, with TRBD1 matching over 10 bases. Per germline, CDR1 SGHNT and CDR2 YENEEA. The V segment lost 4 bases and the J segment 8 bases; nucleotides outside the gene matches: 5. This CDR3 has 14 residues. CDR3 loop: CASSSGQGVHEQFF. CDR3 DNA sequence: TGTGCCAGCAGCTCCGGACAGGGGGTACATGAGCAGTTCTTC. Supplemented by reference TRBV11-3 and TRBJ2-1, the full variable domain reads EAGVVQSPRYKIIEKKQPVAFWCNPISGHNTLYWYLQNLGQGPELLIRYENEEAVDDSQLPKDRFSAERLKGVDSTLKIQPAELGDSAVYLCASSSGQGVHEQFFGPGTRLTVL.

This clone appeared a few times. The CDR3 here is CASSESRRDTAEAFF. The CDR3 DNA reads TGTGCCAGCAGTGAAAGTCGCAGGGACACAGCTGAAGCTTTCTTT. The V and J genes are TRBV2 and TRBJ1-1; a possible D gene is TRBD1 (6 bases). Germline-derived CDR1 and CDR2 are SNHLY and FYNNEI. This CDR3 comprises 15 residues. Trimming removed 2 bases at V and 6 bases at J, with 16 bases between.